The rows below give T cell receptor beta chains drawn from one sample of a study of blood T cell repertoires in COVID-19. Profiled with immunoSEQ multiplex PCR; TCRdb holds only in-frame clones, not every one. The sample holds about 270,000 clones, around 87% seen once. The sequenced sample was PBMCs or T cells enriched from blood (not recorded which). All receptors derive from a woman younger than 30 who had recovered from COVID-19. The CDR3 runs from the conserved cysteine through the conserved F or W. The D gene is left open where the match is weak. The size field is filled for only some rows; it gives once, few, many or a size class.

TRBV5-8,NA,few,TRBJ1-2,TGTGCCAGCAGCCTCCACAGGGCTTATGGCTACACCTTC,CASSLHRAYGYTF
TRBV7-2,NA,NA,TRBJ1-1,TGTGCCAGCAGCTCCCCACTCCATGGGGGCGCGGGTGAAGCTTTCTTT,CASSSPLHGGAGEAFF
TRBV28,NA,NA,TRBJ2-3,TGTGCCAGCAGTTTAGGACGGGGGATTCGCACAGATACGCAGTATTTT,CASSLGRGIRTDTQYF
TRBV27,NA,once,TRBJ1-4,TGTGCCAGCAGATGGGGCGTGGGTGAAAAACTGTTTTTT,CASRWGVGEKLFF
TRBV5-4,NA,NA,TRBJ1-4,TGTGCCAGCAGCTTGGGACAAGCTTTAACTAATGAAAAACTGTTTTTT,CASSLGQALTNEKLFF
TRBV5-1,NA,NA,TRBJ1-4,TGCGCCAGCGGTGCTACAGTAAATGAAAAACTGTTTTTT,CASGATVNEKLFF
TRBV7-2,NA,NA,TRBJ2-3,TGTGCCAGCAGCTACAACAGGGTGGATACGCAGTATTTT,CASSYNRVDTQYF
TRBV5-1,NA,NA,TRBJ1-1,TGCGCCAGCAGCTTGGGAGTGAACACTGAAGCTTTCTTT,CASSLGVNTEAFF
TRBV11-2,TRBD1,NA,TRBJ2-3,TGTGCCAGCAGCCCTAGACAGGGGACAGATACGCAGTATTTT,CASSPRQGTDTQYF
TRBV7-3,TRBD2,NA,TRBJ2-7,TGTGCCAGCCTTGCGGGGGGGCTTTACGAGCAGTACTTC,CASLAGGLYEQYF
TRBV4-2,NA,NA,TRBJ1-1,TGTGCCAGCAGCCAAGGGAGAACCGAAAACACTGAAGCTTTCTTT,CASSQGRTENTEAFF
TRBV2,TRBD1,NA,TRBJ2-2,TGTGCCAGCAGCTATACGATGGACAGGGGGTTGAGGACCGGGGAGCTGTTTTTT,CASSYTMDRGLRTGELFF
TRBV5-1,NA,NA,TRBJ1-2,TGCGCCAGCACCCCCGGGGGGCTCGGGTATGGCTACACCTTC,CASTPGGLGYGYTF
TRBV5-1,NA,NA,TRBJ1-2,TGCGCCAGCAGCTTGAACAGCCAGTATGGCTACACCTTC,CASSLNSQYGYTF
TRBV6-1,NA,NA,TRBJ1-6,TGTGCCAGCAGAGTGTCTGGGGCCAATTCACCCCTCCACTTT,CASRVSGANSPLHF
TRBV11-2,TRBD1,NA,TRBJ1-6,TGTGCCAGCAGCTTAGAGGGACAGCAAAATTCACCCCTCCACTTT,CASSLEGQQNSPLHF
TRBV6-5,TRBD1,NA,TRBJ2-7,TGTGCCAGCAGTCCAACTCCGGGACAGAACTACGAGCAGTACTTC,CASSPTPGQNYEQYF
TRBV6-5,NA,NA,TRBJ1-4,TGTGCCAGCAGTTACTCCGGGGGGGGAATGAATGAAAAACTGTTTTTT,CASSYSGGGMNEKLFF
TRBV5-5,TRBD2,once,TRBJ2-1,TGTGCCAGCAGCTGGGGGGGAGACTACAATGAGCAGTTCTTC,CASSWGGDYNEQFF
TRBV14,TRBD1,NA,TRBJ2-7,TGTGCCAGCAGCGATAATAGGGACAGGCCTTTCGAGCAGTACTTC,CASSDNRDRPFEQYF
TRBV30,NA,NA,TRBJ2-5,TGTGCCTGGAGTGACGGACTATTTCAAGAGACCCAGTACTTC,CAWSDGLFQETQYF
TRBV5-1,TRBD1,NA,TRBJ2-7,TGCGCCAGCAACACAGGGGGCGGGTACGAGCAGTACTTC,CASNTGGGYEQYF
TRBV15,NA,NA,TRBJ1-2,TGTGCCACCAGCAGAGATTCGCAGGCCTATGGCTACACCTTC,CATSRDSQAYGYTF
TRBV28,NA,NA,TRBJ2-7,TGTGCCAGCAGTTTCATGTCGGGGCAGTACTTC,CASSFMSGQYF
TRBV5-6,TRBD2,NA,TRBJ2-3,TGTGCCAGCAGTAAACCGCGGGGGGGCGATATAGATACGCAGTATTTT,CASSKPRGGDIDTQYF
TRBV15,NA,NA,TRBJ1-6,TGTGCCACCAGCATAGAACCGGGCCCGGGAAATTCACCCCTCCACTTT,CATSIEPGPGNSPLHF
TRBV28,TRBD2,NA,TRBJ2-1,TGTGCCAGCAGTTCCGGTAGCGGGGGGCGCCACTCCTACAATGAGCAGTTCTTC,CASSSGSGGRHSYNEQFF
TRBV11-1,TRBD1,NA,TRBJ2-7,TGTGCCAGCAGCCACCGACAGGGAACCTTCTACGAGCAGTACTTC,CASSHRQGTFYEQYF
TRBV10-2,NA,NA,TRBJ2-3,TGCGCCAGCAGTCTCTTTGACCACGAGCGGGATACGCAGTATTTT,CASSLFDHERDTQYF
TRBV11-2,NA,NA,TRBJ1-1,TGTGCCAGCAGCTTAGAAGGCAGGGTTACGGACACTGAAGCTTTCTTT,CASSLEGRVTDTEAFF
TRBV6-4,TRBD1,NA,TRBJ1-1,TGTGCCAGCAGTGACTCGGGACAGGGTTTTAAAGAAGCTTTCTTT,CASSDSGQGFKEAFF
TRBV5-1,NA,NA,TRBJ2-1,TGCGCCAGCAGGGGGGGACGGTTCTCCTACAATGAGCAGTTCTTC,CASRGGRFSYNEQFF
TRBV5-6,NA,NA,TRBJ1-1,TGTGCCAGCAGCTTTGGAGGGAGGTACACTGAAGCTTTCTTT,CASSFGGRYTEAFF
TRBV6-5,TRBD1,NA,TRBJ1-3,TGTGCCAGCACGGGACAGGGGGCGCGGCCCATATATTTT,CASTGQGARPIYF
TRBV11-2,TRBD1,NA,TRBJ1-1,TGTGCCAGCAGCTCCCGGGACAGAAACACTGAAGCTTTCTTT,CASSSRDRNTEAFF
TRBV5-4,NA,NA,TRBJ1-4,TGTGCCAGCAGTTACAGTACCTCAACTAATGAAAAACTGTTTTTT,CASSYSTSTNEKLFF
TRBV5-1,TRBD1,NA,TRBJ2-3,TGCGCCAGCAGCGGGAGGACAGGGCGCACAGATACGCAGTATTTT,CASSGRTGRTDTQYF
TRBV30,NA,NA,TRBJ2-3,TGTGCCTGGGACCTGGGAGGGGGGGGAGGAGATACGCAGTATTTT,CAWDLGGGGGDTQYF
TRBV4-1,NA,NA,TRBJ1-6,TGCGCCAGCAGCCAAGATCAAGTCAGGGTGAATGCACCCCTCCACTTT,CASSQDQVRVNAPLHF
TRBV7-9,TRBD1,few,TRBJ2-7,TGTGCCAGCAGCCCTAGGACAGGGAACTCCTACGAGCAGTACTTC,CASSPRTGNSYEQYF
TRBV5-1,NA,NA,TRBJ2-3,TGCGCCAGCAGTGTCGCGGGGTTGGATACGCAGTATTTT,CASSVAGLDTQYF
TRBV5-1,TRBD2,NA,TRBJ2-3,TGCGCCAGCAGCTGGCTAGCGGGCACAGATACGCAGTATTTT,CASSWLAGTDTQYF
TRBV6-5,NA,NA,TRBJ1-2,TGTGCCAGCAGGGGTACGCTACAGCTCTCGTATGGCTACACCTTC,CASRGTLQLSYGYTF
TRBV28,TRBD2,NA,TRBJ2-5,TGTGCCAGCAGTTTCGGGGGGGGCCAAGAGACCCAGTACTTC,CASSFGGGQETQYF
TRBV30,TRBD1,NA,TRBJ1-3,TGTGCCTGGAGTAAGGGACAGGACGCTGGAAACACCATATATTTT,CAWSKGQDAGNTIYF
TRBV2,NA,NA,TRBJ1-1,TGTGCCAGCAGCCGAGACAGGCGGACTGAAGCTTTCTTT,CASSRDRRTEAFF
TRBV5-1,NA,NA,TRBJ1-2,TGCGCCAGCAGCTTGGTTGGGGGGGCCCCTATAATGGATGGCTACACCTTC,CASSLVGGAPIMDGYTF
TRBV19,NA,once,TRBJ1-3,TGTGCCAGTAGTATGCAGGCTGGAAACACCATATATTTT,CASSMQAGNTIYF
TRBV28,TRBD1,NA,TRBJ2-7,TGTGCCAGCAGTCCAGGGGGCTACGAGCAGTACTTC,CASSPGGYEQYF
TRBV19,NA,NA,TRBJ1-5,TGTGCCAGTAGCTGGACACAATTTAGCAATCAGCCCCAGCATTTT,CASSWTQFSNQPQHF
TRBV7-3,TRBD2,NA,TRBJ2-1,TGTGCCAGCAGCGAGTCGGGGGGAGGTTATTACAATGAGCAGTTCTTC,CASSESGGGYYNEQFF
TRBV3-1/TRBV3-2,TRBD2,NA,TRBJ2-7,TGTGCCAGCAGCCAAGATCTGGCTAGCGGGGACGGCTACGAGCAGTACTTC,CASSQDLASGDGYEQYF
TRBV4-2,TRBD2,NA,TRBJ2-1,TGTGCCAGCAGCCAAGATAGACTAGCGGGGGAATACAATGAGCAGTTCTTC,CASSQDRLAGEYNEQFF
TRBV3-1/TRBV3-2,TRBD1,NA,TRBJ2-2,TGTGCCAGCAGCTTACAGGGGGTTCGGGAGCTGTTTTTT,CASSLQGVRELFF